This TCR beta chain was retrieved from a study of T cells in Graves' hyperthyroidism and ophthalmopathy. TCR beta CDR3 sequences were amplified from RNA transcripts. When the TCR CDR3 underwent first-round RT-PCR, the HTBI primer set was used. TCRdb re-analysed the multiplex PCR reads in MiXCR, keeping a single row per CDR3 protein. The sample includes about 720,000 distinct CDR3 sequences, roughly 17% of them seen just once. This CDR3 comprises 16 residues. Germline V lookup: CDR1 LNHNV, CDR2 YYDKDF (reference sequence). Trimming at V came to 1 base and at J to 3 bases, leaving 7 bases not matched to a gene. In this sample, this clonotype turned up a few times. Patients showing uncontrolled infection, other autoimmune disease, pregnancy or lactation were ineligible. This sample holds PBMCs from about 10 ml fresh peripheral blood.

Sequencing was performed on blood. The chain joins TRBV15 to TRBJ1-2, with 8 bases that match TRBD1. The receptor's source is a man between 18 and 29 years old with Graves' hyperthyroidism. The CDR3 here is CATSRVPRGQDYGYTF. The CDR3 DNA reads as TGTGCCACCAGCAGAGTTCCCAGGGGGCAAGACTATGGCTACACCTTC.